Each of the 20 T cell receptor beta chains below was sequenced from the same sample in a study of early stage breast cancer tumors. The data were produced by immunoSEQ multiplex PCR, yet TCRdb's version contains in-frame clones alone and is incomplete. The sample includes some 70,000 clones, roughly 84% seen only once; the top ten take roughly 3.5%. Sequenced: blood. All receptors come from a person aged 55 to 69 with breast cancer.

This chain connects TRBV27 to TRBJ1-1, with D possibly being TRBD1 (5 bases). CDR1 is MNHEY, CDR2 SMNVEV, per germline (reference sequence). The CDR3 spans 15 residues. The ends were cut back, 2 bases at V and 0 bases at J, with 10 bases in the middle. CDR3 loop: CASSLMGGVNTEAFF. Here the CDR3 DNA reads TGTGCCAGCAGTTTAATGGGGGGAGTGAACACTGAAGCTTTCTTT.

This chain connects TRBV5-1 to TRBJ2-5, with TRBD2 identical over 9 bases. Germline CDR1 reads SGHRS; CDR2 reads YFSETQ. The CDR3 runs 16 residues. V gave up 0 bases and J gave up 1 base; unmatched junction bases: 4. The CDR3 region has the DNA TGCGCCAGCAGCTTGGTTAGCGGGGGATTCCAAGAGACCCAGTACTTC. Its protein is CASSLVSGGFQETQYF.

V gene TRBV28 combines with J gene TRBJ1-2, with 7 bases that match TRBD1. J lost 4 bases, V lost 7 bases, and 12 bases had no gene match. The germline V gene has CDR1 MDHEN and CDR2 SYDVKM. This CDR3 contains 15 residues. The CDR3 loop is CASTLRLGQSYGYTF. DNA of the CDR3: TGTGCCAGCACCCTAAGACTGGGACAGAGCTATGGCTACACCTTC.

This chain connects TRBV11-2 to TRBJ2-3, with 9 bases fitting TRBD2. The junction had 3 bases not matched to a gene; V was cut back by 1 base and J by 7 bases. The CDR3 totals 14 residues. The germline V gene encodes CDR1 SGHAT and CDR2 FQNNGV. For the CDR3, the DNA is TGTGCCAGCAGCTTAGGCGGGAGGGTAAATACGCAGTATTTT. The encoded protein is CASSLGGRVNTQYF.

This clone came up once. The gene calls are TRBV19 and TRBJ2-3; 8 bases match TRBD2. With V trimmed by 5 bases and J by 6 bases, 4 bases remained unmatched. The CDR3 loop spans 13 amino acids. Germline V gene data show CDR1 as LNHDA and CDR2 as SQIVND (reference sequence). This CDR3 is CASSGGLVDTQYF. DNA for the CDR3: TGTGCCAGTAGTGGGGGACTAGTCGATACGCAGTATTTT.

The rearrangement uses TRBV7-9 and TRBJ1-5; tentatively, D is TRBD1 (5 bases). The CDR3 has 14 residues. The V end lost 3 bases, the J end lost 7 bases, and 13 bases lay between the germline ends. Germline assignment: CDR1 SEHNR and CDR2 FQNEAQ (reference sequence). CDR3 sequence (DNA): TGTGCCAGCAGCTTTTCCGGGACCGGGCAGCCCCAGCATTTT. Protein product: CASSFSGTGQPQHF.

This clone was seen a handful of times. The gene calls are TRBV27 and TRBJ1-2; D ambiguous. V lost 4 bases and J 4 bases, leaving 10 bases between the germline ends. The CDR3 extends over 13 amino acids. Germline CDR1 reads MNHEY; CDR2 reads SMNVEV (reference sequence). The CDR3 DNA sequence: TGTGCCAGCAGTTACAGCTCTTTCTATGGCTACACCTTC. Its protein is CASSYSSFYGYTF.

This clone was observed once. The chain recombines TRBV19 with TRBJ1-4; D remains ambiguous. Trimming shortened V by 9 bases and J by 2 bases, and 13 bases separated the two germline ends. Germline V gene data show CDR1 as LNHDA and CDR2 as SQIVND (reference sequence). The CDR3 totals 14 residues. DNA of the CDR3: TGTGCCAGCCTAAGGGAGGGTACTAATGAAAAACTGTTTTTT. Protein: CASLREGTNEKLFF.

J is TRBJ1-2 and V is TRBV2, with a tentative D call TRBD1 (6 bases). Germline V gene sequence: CDR1 SNHLY, CDR2 FYNNEI. This CDR3 contains 14 residues. The V end was cut by 4 bases, the J end by 3 bases, with 12 bases between. The CDR3 here is CASSGGGLDYGYTF. The CDR3 DNA is TGTGCCAGCAGTGGAGGGGGTTTGGACTATGGCTACACCTTC.

This chain uses TRBV2 with TRBJ2-7; D unresolved. The germline V gene has CDR1 SNHLY and CDR2 FYNNEI. CDR3 length equals 13 residues. The V end lost 1 base, the J end lost 3 bases, and 7 bases lay between the germline ends. CDR3 sequence (DNA): TGTGCCAGCAGTGAAGTCCTACACTACGAGCAGTACTTC. Translated, it gives CASSEVLHYEQYF.

The J gene is TRBJ2-3, the V gene TRBV27, with 9 bases aligning to TRBD2. With 0 bases clipped from V and 0 bases from J, the junction kept 22 bases outside the gene matches. The CDR3 runs to 23 residues. Germline V gene lookup returns CDR1 MNHEY and CDR2 SMNVEV (reference sequence). The CDR3 coding sequence is TGTGCCAGCAGTTTATCAGCCAGGAGGGAGCTAGCGGGGCGCCTTGCGAGCACAGATACGCAGTATTTT. Its translation: CASSLSARRELAGRLASTDTQYF.

This clone is a singleton in its sample. The genes are TRBV2 and TRBJ2-1; no reliable D call. V lost 1 base and J 12 bases, leaving 13 bases between the germline ends. Germline V CDR1 and CDR2: SNHLY, FYNNEI. The CDR3 consists of 13 residues. The CDR3 DNA reads as TGTGCCAGCAGTGAAGAGGACGCATCTTTGCAGTTCTTC. This sequence encodes CASSEEDASLQFF. The full variable domain, completed using reference TRBV2 and TRBJ2-1, is EPEVTQTPSHQVTQMGQEVILRCVPISNHLYFYWYRQILGQKVEFLVSFYNNEISEKSEIFDDQFSVERPDGSNFTLKIRSTKLEDSAMYFCASSEEDASLQFFGPGTRLTVL.

The chain recombines TRBV5-4 with TRBJ2-7, with D unclear. The length of the CDR3 is 13 residues. Germline V lookup: CDR1 SGHNT, CDR2 YYREEE (reference sequence). The ends were cut back, 0 bases at V and 3 bases at J, with 7 bases in the middle. The DNA for the CDR3 is TGTGCCAGCAGCTTGGCTGGAGTCTACGAGCAGTACTTC. It codes for CASSLAGVYEQYF.

V gene TRBV28 combines with J gene TRBJ1-5, with a possible D match to TRBD1 (5 bases). Trimming pared 8 bases from V and 7 bases from J, leaving 18 bases between. The germline gives CDR1 MDHEN, CDR2 SYDVKM. The CDR3 spans 14 residues. CDR3 protein: CASSPGGSRQPQHF. The CDR3 bases are TGTGCCAGCTCCCCGGGGGGTAGCCGGCAGCCCCAGCATTTT.

The genes are TRBV28 and TRBJ2-7; D gene unclear. Per the germline V gene, CDR1 is MDHEN and CDR2 is SYDVKM. The CDR3 covers 12 residues. V was clipped by 6 bases and J by 3 bases, with 9 bases between them. The CDR3 DNA sequence: TGTGCCAGCAGGGGCTTTATCTACGAGCAGTACTTC. Translating it yields CASRGFIYEQYF.

The rearrangement uses TRBV15 and TRBJ1-2; unclear D gene. V lost 1 base and J 6 bases, leaving 18 bases between the germline ends. Looked up from germline, CDR1 is LNHNV and CDR2 is YYDKDF (reference sequence). The CDR3 is 16 residues long. The CDR3: CATSRATQAGIDGYTF. The CDR3 DNA reads TGTGCCACCAGCAGAGCTACCCAGGCGGGTATTGATGGCTACACCTTC.

The chain carries TRBV11-1 and TRBJ2-5, with TRBD1 identical over 8 bases. CDR1 is SGHAT and CDR2 is FQDESV in the germline V gene (reference sequence). Trimming cost V 3 bases and J 5 bases; bases outside gene matches: 5. The CDR3 has 14 amino acids. This CDR3 reads CASSLDRVGETQYF. As DNA, the CDR3 is TGTGCCAGCAGCTTGGACAGGGTGGGGGAGACCCAGTACTTC. Combining the CDR3 with reference TRBV11-1 and TRBJ2-5 gives the whole variable domain EAEVAQSPRYKITEKSQAVAFWCDPISGHATLYWYRQILGQGPELLVQFQDESVVDDSQLPKDRFSAERLKGVDSTLKIQPAELGDSAMYLCASSLDRVGETQYFGPGTRLLVL.

The chain recombines TRBV5-1 with TRBJ2-3; 16 nucleotides align to TRBD2. The CDR3 has 17 residues. Germline lookup yields CDR1 SGHRS and CDR2 YFSETQ. V was pared by 4 bases and J by 2 bases, with 4 bases of the junction left unmatched. CDR3 sequence reads: CASSTGTSGGATDTQYF. The CDR3 DNA follows: TGCGCCAGCAGCACCGGGACTAGCGGGGGGGCCACAGATACGCAGTATTTT. Based on the CDR3 plus reference TRBV5-1 and TRBJ2-3, the full variable domain is KAGVTQTPRYLIKTRGQQVTLSCSPISGHRSVSWYQQTPGQGLQFLFEYFSETQRNKGNFPGRFSGRQFSNSRSEMNVSTLELGDSALYLCASSTGTSGGATDTQYFGPGTRLTVL.

This clone turned up a few times. The chain carries TRBV19 and TRBJ2-2; the D is unclear. This CDR3 has 14 amino acids. The germline gives CDR1 LNHDA, CDR2 SQIVND (reference sequence). Trimming left V 1 base short and J 3 bases short, with 6 bases between. CDR3 in DNA: TGTGCCAGTAGTATAGGGTTTCACACCGGGGAGCTGTTTTTT. Its protein is CASSIGFHTGELFF.

V usage is TRBV19 and J usage is TRBJ2-5; 7 nucleotides line up with TRBD2. CDR3 length equals 15 residues. Germline trimming cut 4 bases from V and 5 bases from J; bases unmatched to any gene: 10. The germline V gene has CDR1 LNHDA and CDR2 SQIVND (reference sequence). The DNA for the CDR3 is TGTGCCAGTAGTACTGCGGTTGGGGAGGGGGAGACCCAGTACTTC. The encoded protein is CASSTAVGEGETQYF.